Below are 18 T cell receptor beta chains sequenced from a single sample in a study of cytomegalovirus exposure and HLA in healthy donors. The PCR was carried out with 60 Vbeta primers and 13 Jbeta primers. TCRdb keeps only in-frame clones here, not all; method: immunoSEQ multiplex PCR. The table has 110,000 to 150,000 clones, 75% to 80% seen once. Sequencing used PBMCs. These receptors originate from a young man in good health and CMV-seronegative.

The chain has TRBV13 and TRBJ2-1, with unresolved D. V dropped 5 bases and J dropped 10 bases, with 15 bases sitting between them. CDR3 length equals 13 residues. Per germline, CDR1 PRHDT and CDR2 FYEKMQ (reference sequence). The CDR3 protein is CASSPEFGEEQFF. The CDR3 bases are TGTGCCAGCAGCCCTGAGTTTGGAGAGGAGCAGTTCTTC.

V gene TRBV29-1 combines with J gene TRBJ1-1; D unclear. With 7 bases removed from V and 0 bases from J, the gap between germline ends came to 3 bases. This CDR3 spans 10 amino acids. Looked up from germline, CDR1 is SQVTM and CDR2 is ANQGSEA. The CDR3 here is CSAMNTEAFF. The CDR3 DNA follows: TGCAGCGCTATGAACACTGAAGCTTTCTTT.

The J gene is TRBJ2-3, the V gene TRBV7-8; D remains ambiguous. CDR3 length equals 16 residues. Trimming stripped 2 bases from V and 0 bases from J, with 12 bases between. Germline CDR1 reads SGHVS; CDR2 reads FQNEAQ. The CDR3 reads CASSLRVGGSTDTQYF. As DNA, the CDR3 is TGTGCCAGCAGCTTACGGGTCGGCGGCAGCACAGATACGCAGTATTTT. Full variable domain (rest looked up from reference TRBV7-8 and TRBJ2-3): GAGVSQSPRYKVAKRGQDVALRCDPISGHVSLFWYQQALGQGPEFLTYFQNEAQLDKSGLPSDRFFAERPEGSVSTLKIQRTQQEDSAVYLCASSLRVGGSTDTQYFGPGTRLTVL.

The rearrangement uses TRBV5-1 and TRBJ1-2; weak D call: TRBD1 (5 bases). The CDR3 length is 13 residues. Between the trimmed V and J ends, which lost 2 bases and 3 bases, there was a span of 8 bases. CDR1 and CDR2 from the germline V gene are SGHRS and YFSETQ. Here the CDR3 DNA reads TGCGCCAGCAGCTTCGAAGGGGACTATGGCTACACCTTC. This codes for CASSFEGDYGYTF.

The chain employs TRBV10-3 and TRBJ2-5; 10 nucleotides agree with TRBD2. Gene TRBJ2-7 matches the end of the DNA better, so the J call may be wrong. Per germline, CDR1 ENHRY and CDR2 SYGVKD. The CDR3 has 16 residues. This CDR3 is CAISESQGLADYEQYF. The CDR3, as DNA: TGTGCCATCAGTGAGTCCCAAGGACTAGCGGACTACGAGCAGTACTTC.

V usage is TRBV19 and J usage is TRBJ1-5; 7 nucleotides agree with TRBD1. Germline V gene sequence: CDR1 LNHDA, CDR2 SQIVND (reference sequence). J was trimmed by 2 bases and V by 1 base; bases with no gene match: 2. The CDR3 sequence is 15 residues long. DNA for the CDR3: TGTGCCAGTAGTATAGCTGGACAGGGCAATCAGCCCCAGCATTTT. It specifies CASSIAGQGNQPQHF.

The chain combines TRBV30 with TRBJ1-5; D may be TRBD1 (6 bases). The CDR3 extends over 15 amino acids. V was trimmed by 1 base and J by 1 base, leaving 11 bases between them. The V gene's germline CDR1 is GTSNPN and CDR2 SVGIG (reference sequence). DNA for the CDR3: TGTGCCTGGAGTGGGTTAGGGGGAAGCAATCAGCCCCAGCATTTT. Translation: CAWSGLGGSNQPQHF.

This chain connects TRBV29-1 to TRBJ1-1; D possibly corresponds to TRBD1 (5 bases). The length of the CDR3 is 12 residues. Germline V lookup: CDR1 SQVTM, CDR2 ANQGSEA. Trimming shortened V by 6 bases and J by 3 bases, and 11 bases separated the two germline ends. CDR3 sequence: CSVNRGDTEAFF. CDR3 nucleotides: TGCAGCGTGAATAGGGGTGACACTGAAGCTTTCTTT.

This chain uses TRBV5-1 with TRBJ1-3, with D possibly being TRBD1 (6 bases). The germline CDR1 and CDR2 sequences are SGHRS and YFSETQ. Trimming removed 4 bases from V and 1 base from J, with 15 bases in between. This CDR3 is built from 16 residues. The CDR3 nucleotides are TGCGCCAGCAGCCCGCGTCGGGGGGCGTCTGGAAACACCATATATTTT. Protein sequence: CASSPRRGASGNTIYF.

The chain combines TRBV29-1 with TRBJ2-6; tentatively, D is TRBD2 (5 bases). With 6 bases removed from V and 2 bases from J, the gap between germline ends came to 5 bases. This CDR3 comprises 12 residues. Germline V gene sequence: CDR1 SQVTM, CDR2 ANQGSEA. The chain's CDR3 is CSVRAGANVLTF. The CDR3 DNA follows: TGCAGCGTGCGGGCTGGGGCCAACGTCCTGACTTTC.

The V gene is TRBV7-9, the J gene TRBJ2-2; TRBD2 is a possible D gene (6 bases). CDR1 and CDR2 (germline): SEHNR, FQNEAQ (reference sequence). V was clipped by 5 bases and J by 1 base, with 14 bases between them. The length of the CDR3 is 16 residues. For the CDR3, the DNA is TGTGCCAGCAGCCTACTAGCTTTCCTGAACACCGGGGAGCTGTTTTTT. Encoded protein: CASSLLAFLNTGELFF. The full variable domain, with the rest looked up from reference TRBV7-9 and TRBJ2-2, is DTGVSQNPRHKITKRGQNVTFRCDPISEHNRLYWYRQTLGQGPEFLTYFQNEAQLEKSRLLSDRFSAERPKGSFSTLEIQRTEQGDSAMYLCASSLLAFLNTGELFFGEGSRLTVL.

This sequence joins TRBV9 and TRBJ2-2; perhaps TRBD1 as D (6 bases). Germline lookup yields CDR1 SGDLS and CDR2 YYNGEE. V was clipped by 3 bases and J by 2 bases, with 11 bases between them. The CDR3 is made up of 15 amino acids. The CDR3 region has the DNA TGTGCCAGCAGCGCCGGGACACCAAACACCGGGGAGCTGTTTTTT. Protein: CASSAGTPNTGELFF.

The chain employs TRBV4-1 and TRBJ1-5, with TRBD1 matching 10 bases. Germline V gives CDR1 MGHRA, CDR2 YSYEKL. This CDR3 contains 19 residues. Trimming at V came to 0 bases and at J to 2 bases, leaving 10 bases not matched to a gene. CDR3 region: CASSQDVFAGTGGNQPQHF. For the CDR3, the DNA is TGCGCCAGCAGCCAAGATGTGTTTGCGGGGACAGGGGGCAATCAGCCCCAGCATTTT.

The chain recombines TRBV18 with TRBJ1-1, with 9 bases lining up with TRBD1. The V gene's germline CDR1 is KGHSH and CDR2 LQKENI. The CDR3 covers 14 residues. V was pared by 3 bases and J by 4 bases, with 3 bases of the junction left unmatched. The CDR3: CASSPTGGSTEAFF. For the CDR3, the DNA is TGTGCCAGCTCACCGACAGGGGGGAGCACTGAAGCTTTCTTT.

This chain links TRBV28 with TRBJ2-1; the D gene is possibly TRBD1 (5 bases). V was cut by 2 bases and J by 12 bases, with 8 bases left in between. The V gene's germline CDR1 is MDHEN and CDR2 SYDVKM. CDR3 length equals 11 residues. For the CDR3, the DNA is TGTGCCAGCAGTTTAGGTACAGGGCAGTTCTTC. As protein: CASSLGTGQFF. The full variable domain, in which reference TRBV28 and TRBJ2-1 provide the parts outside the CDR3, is DVKVTQSSRYLVKRTGEKVFLECVQDMDHENMFWYRQDPGLGLRLIYFSYDVKMKEKGDIPEGYSVSREKKERFSLILESASTNQTSMYLCASSLGTGQFFGPGTRLTVL.

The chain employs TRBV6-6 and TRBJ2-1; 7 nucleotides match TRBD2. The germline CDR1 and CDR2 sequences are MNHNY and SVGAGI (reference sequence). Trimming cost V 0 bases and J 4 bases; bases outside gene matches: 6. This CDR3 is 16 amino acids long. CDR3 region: CASSYSKTSNYNEQFF. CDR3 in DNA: TGTGCCAGCAGTTACTCAAAGACTAGCAATTACAATGAGCAGTTCTTC.

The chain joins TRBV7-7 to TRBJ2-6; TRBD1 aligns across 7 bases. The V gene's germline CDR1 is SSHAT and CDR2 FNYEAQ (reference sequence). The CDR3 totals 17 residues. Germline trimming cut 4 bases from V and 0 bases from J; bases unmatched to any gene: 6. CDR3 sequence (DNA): TGTGCCAGCAGCTCCCCGACAGGGCACTCTGGGGCCAACGTCCTGACTTTC. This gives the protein CASSSPTGHSGANVLTF.

CDR3 bases: TGCGCCAGCAGCCGGTCAGACACAGATACGCAGTATTTT. It translates to CASSRSDTDTQYF. V gene TRBV4-1 combines with J gene TRBJ2-3; D ambiguous. This CDR3 comprises 13 residues. Germline V gene data show CDR1 as MGHRA and CDR2 as YSYEKL. V lost 4 bases to trimming and J lost 2 bases, with 7 bases between them.